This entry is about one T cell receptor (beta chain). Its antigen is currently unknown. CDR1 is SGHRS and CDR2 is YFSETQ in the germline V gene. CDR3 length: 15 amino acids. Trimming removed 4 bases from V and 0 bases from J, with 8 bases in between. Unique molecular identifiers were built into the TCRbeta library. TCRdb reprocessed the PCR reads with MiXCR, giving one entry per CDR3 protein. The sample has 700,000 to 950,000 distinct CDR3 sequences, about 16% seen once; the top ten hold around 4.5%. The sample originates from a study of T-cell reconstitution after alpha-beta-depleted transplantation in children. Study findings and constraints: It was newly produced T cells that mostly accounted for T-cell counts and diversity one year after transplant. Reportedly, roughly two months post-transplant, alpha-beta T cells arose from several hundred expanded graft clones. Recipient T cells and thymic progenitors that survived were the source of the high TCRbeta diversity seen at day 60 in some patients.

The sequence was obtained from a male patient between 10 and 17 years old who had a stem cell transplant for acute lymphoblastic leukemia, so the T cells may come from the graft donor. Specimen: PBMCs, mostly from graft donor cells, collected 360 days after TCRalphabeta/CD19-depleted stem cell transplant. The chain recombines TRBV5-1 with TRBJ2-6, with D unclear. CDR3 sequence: CASSRIPSGANVLTF. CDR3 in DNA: TGCGCCAGCAGCCGGATCCCCTCTGGGGCCAACGTCCTGACTTTC. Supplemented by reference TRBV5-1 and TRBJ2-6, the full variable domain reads KAGVTQTPRYLIKTRGQQVTLSCSPISGHRSVSWYQQTPGQGLQFLFEYFSETQRNKGNFPGRFSGRQFSNSRSEMNVSTLELGDSALYLCASSRIPSGANVLTFGAGSRLTVL.